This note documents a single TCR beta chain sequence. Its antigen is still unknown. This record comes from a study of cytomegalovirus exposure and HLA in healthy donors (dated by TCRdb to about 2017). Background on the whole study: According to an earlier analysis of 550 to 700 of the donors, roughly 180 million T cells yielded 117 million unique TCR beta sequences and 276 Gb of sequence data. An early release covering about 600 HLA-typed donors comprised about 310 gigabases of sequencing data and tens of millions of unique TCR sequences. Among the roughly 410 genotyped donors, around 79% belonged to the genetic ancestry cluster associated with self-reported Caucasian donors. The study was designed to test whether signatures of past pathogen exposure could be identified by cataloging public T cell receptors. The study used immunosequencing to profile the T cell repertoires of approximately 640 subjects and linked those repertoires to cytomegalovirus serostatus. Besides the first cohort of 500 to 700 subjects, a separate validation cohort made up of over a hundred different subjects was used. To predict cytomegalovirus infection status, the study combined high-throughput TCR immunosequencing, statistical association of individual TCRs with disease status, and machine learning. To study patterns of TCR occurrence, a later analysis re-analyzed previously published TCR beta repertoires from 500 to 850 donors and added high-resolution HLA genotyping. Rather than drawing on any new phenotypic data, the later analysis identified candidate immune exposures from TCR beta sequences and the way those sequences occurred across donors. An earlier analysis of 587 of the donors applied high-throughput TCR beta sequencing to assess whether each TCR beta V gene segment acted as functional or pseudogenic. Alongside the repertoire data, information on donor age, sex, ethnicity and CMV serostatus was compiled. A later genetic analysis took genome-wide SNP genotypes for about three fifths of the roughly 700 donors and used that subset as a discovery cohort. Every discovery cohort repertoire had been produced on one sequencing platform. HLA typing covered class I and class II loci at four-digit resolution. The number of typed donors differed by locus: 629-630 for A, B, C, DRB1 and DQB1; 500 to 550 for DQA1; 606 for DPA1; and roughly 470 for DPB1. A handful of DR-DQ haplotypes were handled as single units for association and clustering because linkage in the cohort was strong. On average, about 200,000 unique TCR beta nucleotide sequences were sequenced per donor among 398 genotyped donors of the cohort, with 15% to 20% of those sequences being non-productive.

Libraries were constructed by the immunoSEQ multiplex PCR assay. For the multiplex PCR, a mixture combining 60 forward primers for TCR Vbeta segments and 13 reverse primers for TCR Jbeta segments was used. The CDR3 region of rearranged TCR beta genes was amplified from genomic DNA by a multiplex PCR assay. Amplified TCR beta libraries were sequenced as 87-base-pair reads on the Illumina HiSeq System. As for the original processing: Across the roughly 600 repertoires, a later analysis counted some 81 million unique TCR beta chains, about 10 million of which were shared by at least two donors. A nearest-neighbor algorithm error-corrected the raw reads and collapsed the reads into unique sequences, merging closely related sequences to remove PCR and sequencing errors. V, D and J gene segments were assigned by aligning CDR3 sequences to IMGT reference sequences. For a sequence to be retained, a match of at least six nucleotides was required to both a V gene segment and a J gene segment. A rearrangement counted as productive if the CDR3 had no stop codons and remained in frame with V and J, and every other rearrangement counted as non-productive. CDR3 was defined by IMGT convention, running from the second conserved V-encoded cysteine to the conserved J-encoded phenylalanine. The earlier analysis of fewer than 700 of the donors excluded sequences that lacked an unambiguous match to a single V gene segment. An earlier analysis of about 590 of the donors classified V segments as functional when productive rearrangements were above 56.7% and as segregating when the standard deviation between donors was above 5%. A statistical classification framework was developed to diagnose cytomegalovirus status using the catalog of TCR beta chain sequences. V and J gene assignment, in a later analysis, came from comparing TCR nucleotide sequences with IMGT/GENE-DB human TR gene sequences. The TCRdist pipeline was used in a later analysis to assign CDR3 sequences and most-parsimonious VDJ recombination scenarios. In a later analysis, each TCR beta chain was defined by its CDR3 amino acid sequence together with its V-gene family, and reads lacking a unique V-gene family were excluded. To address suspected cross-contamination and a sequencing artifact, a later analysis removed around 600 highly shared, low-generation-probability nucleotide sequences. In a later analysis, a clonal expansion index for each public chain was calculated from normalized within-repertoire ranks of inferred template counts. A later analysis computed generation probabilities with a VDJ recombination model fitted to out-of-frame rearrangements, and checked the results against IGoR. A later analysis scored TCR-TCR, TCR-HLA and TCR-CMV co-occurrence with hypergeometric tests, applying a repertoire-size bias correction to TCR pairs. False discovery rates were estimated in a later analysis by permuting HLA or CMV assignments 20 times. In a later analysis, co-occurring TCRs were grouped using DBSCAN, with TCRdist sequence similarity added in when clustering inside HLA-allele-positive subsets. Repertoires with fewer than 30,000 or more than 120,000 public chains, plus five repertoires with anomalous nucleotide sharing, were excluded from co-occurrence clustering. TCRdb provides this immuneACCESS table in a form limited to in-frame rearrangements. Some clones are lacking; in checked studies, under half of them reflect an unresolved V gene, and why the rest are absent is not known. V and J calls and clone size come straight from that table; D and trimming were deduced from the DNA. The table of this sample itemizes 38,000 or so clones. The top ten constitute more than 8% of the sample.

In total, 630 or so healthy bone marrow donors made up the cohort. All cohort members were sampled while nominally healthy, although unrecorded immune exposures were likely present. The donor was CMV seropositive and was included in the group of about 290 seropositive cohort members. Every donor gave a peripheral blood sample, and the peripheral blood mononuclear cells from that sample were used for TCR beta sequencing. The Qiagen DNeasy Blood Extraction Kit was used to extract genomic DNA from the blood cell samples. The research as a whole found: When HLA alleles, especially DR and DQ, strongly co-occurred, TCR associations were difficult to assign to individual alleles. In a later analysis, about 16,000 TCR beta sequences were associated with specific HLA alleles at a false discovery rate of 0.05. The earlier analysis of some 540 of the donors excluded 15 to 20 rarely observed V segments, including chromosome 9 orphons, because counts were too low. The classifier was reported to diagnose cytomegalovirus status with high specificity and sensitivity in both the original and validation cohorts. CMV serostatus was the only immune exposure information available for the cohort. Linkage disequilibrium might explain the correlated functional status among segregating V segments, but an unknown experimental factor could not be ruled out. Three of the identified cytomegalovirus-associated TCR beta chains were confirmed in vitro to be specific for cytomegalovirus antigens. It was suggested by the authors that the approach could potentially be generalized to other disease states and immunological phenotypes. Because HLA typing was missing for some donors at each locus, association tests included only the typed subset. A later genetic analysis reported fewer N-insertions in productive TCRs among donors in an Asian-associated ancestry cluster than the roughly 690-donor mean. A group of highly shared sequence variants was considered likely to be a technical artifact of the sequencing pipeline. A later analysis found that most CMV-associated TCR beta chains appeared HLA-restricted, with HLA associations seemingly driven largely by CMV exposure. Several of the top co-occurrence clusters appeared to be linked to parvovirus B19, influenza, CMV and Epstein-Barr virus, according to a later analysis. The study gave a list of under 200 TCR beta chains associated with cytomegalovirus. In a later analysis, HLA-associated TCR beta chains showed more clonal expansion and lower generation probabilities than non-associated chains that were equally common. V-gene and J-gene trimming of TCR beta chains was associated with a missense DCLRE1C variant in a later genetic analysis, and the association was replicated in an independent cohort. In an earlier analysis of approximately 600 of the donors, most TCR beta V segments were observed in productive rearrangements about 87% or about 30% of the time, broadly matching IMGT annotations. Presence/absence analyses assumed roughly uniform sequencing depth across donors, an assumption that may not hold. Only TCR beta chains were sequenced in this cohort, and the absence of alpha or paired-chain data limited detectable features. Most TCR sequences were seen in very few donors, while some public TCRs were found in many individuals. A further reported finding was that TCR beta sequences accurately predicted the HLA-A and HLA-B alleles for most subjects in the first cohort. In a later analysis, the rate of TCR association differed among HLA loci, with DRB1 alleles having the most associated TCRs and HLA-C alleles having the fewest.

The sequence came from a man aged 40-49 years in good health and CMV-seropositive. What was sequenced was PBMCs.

The CDR3 protein sequence reads: CASSIAGASGRSDTQYF. The nucleotide sequence reads as follows: TGTGCCAGTAGTATAGCAGGGGCTAGCGGGAGGTCAGATACGCAGTATTTT. The sequence is built from TRBV19 and TRBJ2-3; 11 bases in the junction line up with TRBD2. V and J are trimmed by 1 base and 4 bases, and the gene matches miss 7 bases of the junction. From the cysteine up to the phenylalanine, the CDR3 has a length of 17 residues. CDR3 DNA only is kept here, 51 bases in frame from base 1. The germline V gene (reference sequence) gives CDR1 as LNHDA and CDR2 as SQIVND.